Listed below are T cell receptor beta chains from one sample, sequenced in a study of molecular identifiers for immune sequencing clone quantification. TCRdb used MiXCR to reprocess the PCR reads, holding one entry per CDR3 protein. Of under 600,000 distinct CDR3 sequences listed, about 25% were seen once; the top ten hold around 0.79%. Specimen: naive CD8+ T cells from blood, with Jurkat cell RNA spiked in. The source of these receptors is a human donor in good health. Some libraries in this study had Jurkat cell RNA spiked in. CDR3s include the opening cysteine and the closing phenylalanine or tryptophan. The D gene is left open where the match is weak. Some rows have no size entry. The others give once, few or many, or a class for an expanded clone.

CDR3 | DNA | D | J | size | V
CAWSALAGAIDTQYF | TGTGCCTGGAGTGCGCTAGCGGGAGCGATAGATACGCAGTATTTT | TRBD2 | TRBJ2-3 | few | TRBV30
CASGWITGEAFF | TGTGCTAGTGGTTGGATAACGGGGGAAGCTTTCTTT | . | TRBJ1-1 | . | TRBV12-5
CAIKDGFDSPLHF | TGCGCCATAAAAGACGGGTTCGATTCACCCCTCCACTTT | . | TRBJ1-6 | . | TRBV10-2
CATIWAVTGQPQHF | TGTGCCACCATATGGGCAGTGACAGGACAGCCCCAGCATTTT | . | TRBJ1-5 | few | TRBV24-1
CASSFRLALAGGGATFQETQYF | TGTGCCAGCAGTTTTAGACTAGCGTTAGCCGGAGGGGGGGCGACATTCCAAGAGACCCAGTACTTC | TRBD2 | TRBJ2-5 | . | TRBV12-3/TRBV12-4
CASSPEPGPRGTQYF | TGTGCCAGCAGCCCCGAGCCCGGGCCGAGGGGGACCCAGTACTTC | . | TRBJ2-5 | few | TRBV27
CASSPEILLSTDTQYF | TGTGCCAGCAGTCCCGAGATCCTTTTAAGCACAGATACGCAGTATTTT | . | TRBJ2-3 | few | TRBV6-2/TRBV6-3
CASSFPLRTETSTDTQYF | TGTGCCAGCAGCTTCCCCCTTAGGACGGAAACTAGCACAGATACGCAGTATTTT | . | TRBJ2-3 | few | TRBV7-6
CASSQEGAWNYGYTF | TGTGCCAGCAGCCAAGAAGGGGCTTGGAACTATGGCTACACCTTC | . | TRBJ1-2 | few | TRBV3-1
CASRTWGAGAGGDEKLFF | TGTGCCAGCAGGACATGGGGCGCGGGGGCGGGGGGTGATGAAAAACTGTTTTTT | . | TRBJ1-4 | few | TRBV27
CASSGGQLNTEAFF | TGTGCCAGCAGTGGGGGACAGCTAAACACTGAAGCTTTCTTT | TRBD1 | TRBJ1-1 | many | TRBV12-3/TRBV12-4
CASSPLQVMNTGELFF | TGTGCCAGCAGTCCCCTTCAGGTTATGAACACCGGGGAGCTGTTTTTT | . | TRBJ2-2 | many | TRBV7-9
CASSYSSAPTYEQYF | TGTGCCAGCAGTTATTCTAGCGCACCGACCTACGAGCAGTACTTC | . | TRBJ2-7 | . | TRBV27
CASSNQNPRTEINEKLFF | TGTGCCAGCAGTAACCAAAACCCTCGGACAGAGATTAATGAAAAACTGTTTTTT | . | TRBJ1-4 | . | TRBV6-2/TRBV6-3
CASSQGTGLTF | TGCGCCAGCAGCCAAGGTACGGGACTCACCTTC | . | TRBJ1-2 | few | TRBV4-3
CASSYSGGEVVEQYF | TGTGCCAGCAGTTACTCCGGGGGTGAGGTTGTCGAGCAGTACTTC | . | TRBJ2-7 | many | TRBV6-5
CASSLAPGGTQETQYF | TGTGCCAGCAGCTTAGCTCCCGGGGGGACTCAAGAGACCCAGTACTTC | TRBD2 | TRBJ2-5 | many | TRBV7-6
CAWRFQGQGSYNERFF | TGTGCCTGGAGATTTCAAGGACAGGGATCCTACAATGAGCGGTTCTTC | TRBD1 | TRBJ2-1 | . | TRBV30
CASSRLAGYSTDTQYF | TGTGCCAGCAGCCGACTAGCGGGATACAGCACAGATACGCAGTATTTT | TRBD2 | TRBJ2-3 | many | TRBV7-9
CASTLWGDWTGADTQYF | TGTGCCAGCACCCTTTGGGGGGATTGGACAGGTGCAGATACGCAGTATTTT | . | TRBJ2-3 | few | TRBV5-4
CASSLAGPSNTEAFF | TGCGCCAGCAGCTTGGCAGGACCGTCGAACACTGAAGCTTTCTTT | . | TRBJ1-1 | . | TRBV5-1
CASSMSADKTYEQYF | TGTGCCAGCTCAATGTCAGCGGACAAAACCTACGAGCAGTACTTC | . | TRBJ2-7 | . | TRBV18
CASSCLGGGGTDTQYF | TGTGCCAGCAGTTGCCTCGGGGGGGGAGGCACAGATACGCAGTATTTT | TRBD2 | TRBJ2-3 | . | TRBV6-5
CSVVDPSNEQFF | TGCAGCGTGGTGGACCCGTCGAATGAGCAGTTCTTC | . | TRBJ2-1 | . | TRBV29-1
CASSLIDWNPNYGYTF | TGTGCCAGCAGCTTAATTGATTGGAATCCTAACTATGGCTACACCTTC | . | TRBJ1-2 | . | TRBV7-9
CASSLVADQETQYF | TGTGCCAGCAGTTTAGTGGCAGATCAAGAGACCCAGTACTTC | . | TRBJ2-5 | many | TRBV12-3/TRBV12-4